A selection of T cell receptor beta chains follows, all from one sample in a study of PD-1 blockade in classical Hodgkin lymphoma. Sequencing was performed with immunoSEQ multiplex PCR; in TCRdb, only in-frame clones are kept and a portion is missing. The repertoire holds roughly 68,000 clones, with approximately 93% as singletons. The sequenced sample consisted of peripheral blood mononuclear cells (PBMCs). These receptors all come from a human donor with classical Hodgkin lymphoma. Each CDR3 is given with its conserved first and last residue. A D gene is named only where the DNA matches it firmly. Size is omitted from some rows. Given values are once, few, many or a class for expanded clones.

V	D	J	size	CDR3	DNA
TRBV7-9	NA	TRBJ1-2	NA	CASSPVGYTF	TGTGCCAGCAGCCCCGTTGGCTACACCTTC
TRBV18	NA	TRBJ2-5	NA	CASSLETQYF	TGTGCCAGCTCACTAGAGACCCAGTACTTC
TRBV5-1	TRBD2	TRBJ2-1	NA	CASSLTGGLAVYNEQFF	TGCGCCAGCAGCTTGACGGGGGGACTAGCGGTCTACAATGAGCAGTTCTTC
TRBV7-9	NA	TRBJ1-1	NA	CASALRGRGTEAFF	TGTGCCAGTGCCTTACGGGGTCGAGGGACTGAAGCTTTCTTT
TRBV7-9	NA	TRBJ1-6	NA	CASSLNTWGSDNSPLHF	TGTGCCAGCAGCTTAAATACTTGGGGATCGGATAATTCACCCCTCCACTTT
TRBV29-1	TRBD2	TRBJ2-3	once	CSVGLAGVTDTQYF	TGCAGCGTTGGGCTAGCGGGAGTCACAGATACGCAGTATTTT
TRBV5-1	NA	TRBJ2-2	NA	CASSVASRTTGELFF	TGCGCCAGCAGCGTCGCTTCTCGCACCACCGGGGAGCTGTTTTTT
TRBV7-9	NA	TRBJ1-1	once	CASSSTRGWGEAFF	TGTGCCAGCAGCTCGACTCGGGGGTGGGGTGAAGCTTTCTTT
TRBV27	NA	TRBJ1-2	NA	CASSLLWPTNYGYTF	TGTGCCAGCAGTTTACTCTGGCCGACGAACTATGGCTACACCTTC
TRBV6-6	NA	TRBJ1-3	once	CASSLGNTIYF	TGTGCCAGCAGTTTGGGAAACACCATATATTTT
TRBV18	NA	TRBJ1-3	NA	CASSPSGRNTIYF	TGTGCCAGCTCACCTTCCGGGAGAAACACCATATATTTT
TRBV30	NA	TRBJ1-1	NA	CAWKAGSYTEAFF	TGTGCCTGGAAGGCAGGGAGCTACACTGAAGCTTTCTTT
TRBV18	NA	TRBJ1-4	NA	CASHRGVNNEKLFF	TGTGCCAGTCACCGTGGGGTGAATAATGAAAAACTGTTTTTT